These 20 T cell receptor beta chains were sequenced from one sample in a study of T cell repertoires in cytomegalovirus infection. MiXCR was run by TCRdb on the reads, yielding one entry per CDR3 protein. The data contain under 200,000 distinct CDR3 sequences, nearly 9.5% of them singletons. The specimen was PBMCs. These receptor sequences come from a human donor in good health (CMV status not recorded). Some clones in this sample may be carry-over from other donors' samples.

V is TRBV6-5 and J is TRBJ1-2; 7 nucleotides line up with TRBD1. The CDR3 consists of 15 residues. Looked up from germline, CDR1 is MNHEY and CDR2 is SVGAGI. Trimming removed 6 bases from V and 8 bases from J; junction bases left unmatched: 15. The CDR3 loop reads CASSRSDLQGWGYTF. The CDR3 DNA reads TGTGCCAGCAGCCGTTCGGATTTACAGGGGTGGGGCTACACCTTC.

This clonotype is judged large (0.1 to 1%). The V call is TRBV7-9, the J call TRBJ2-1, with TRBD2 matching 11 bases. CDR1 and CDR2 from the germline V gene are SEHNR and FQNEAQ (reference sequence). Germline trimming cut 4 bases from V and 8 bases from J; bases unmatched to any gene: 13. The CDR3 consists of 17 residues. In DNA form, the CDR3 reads TGTGCCAGCAGCTCGTCCTTACTAGCGGGAGAGAGGGATGAGCAGTTCTTC. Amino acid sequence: CASSSSLLAGERDEQFF.

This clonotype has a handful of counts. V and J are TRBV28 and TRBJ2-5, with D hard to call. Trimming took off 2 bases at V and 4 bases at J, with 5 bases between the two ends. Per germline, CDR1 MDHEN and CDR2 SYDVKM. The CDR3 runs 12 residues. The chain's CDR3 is CASSLGVETQYF. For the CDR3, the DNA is TGTGCCAGCAGTTTAGGGGTAGAGACCCAGTACTTC.

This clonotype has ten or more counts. CDR3 bases: TGTGCCAGCAGGGACGGTCCGCGCCTCCACTTT. Amino acids: CASRDGPRLHF. V usage is TRBV28 and J usage is TRBJ1-6, with D unresolved. Germline V gene data show CDR1 as MDHEN and CDR2 as SYDVKM. CDR3 length: 11 residues. V was shortened by 6 bases and J by 15 bases, with 12 bases between the two germline ends.

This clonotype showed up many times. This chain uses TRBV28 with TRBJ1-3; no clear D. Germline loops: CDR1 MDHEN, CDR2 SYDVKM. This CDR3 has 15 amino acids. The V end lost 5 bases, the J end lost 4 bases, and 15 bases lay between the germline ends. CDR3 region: CASSALDEYGNTIYF. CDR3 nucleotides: TGTGCCAGCAGTGCACTGGATGAATACGGAAACACCATATATTTT.

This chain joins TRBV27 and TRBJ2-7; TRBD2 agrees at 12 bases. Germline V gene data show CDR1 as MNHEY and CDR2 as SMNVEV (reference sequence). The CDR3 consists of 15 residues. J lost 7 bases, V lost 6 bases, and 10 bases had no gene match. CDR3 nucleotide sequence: TGTGCCAGCAGCCTAGGACTAGCGGGGCCGGGGGAGCAGTACTTC. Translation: CASSLGLAGPGEQYF.

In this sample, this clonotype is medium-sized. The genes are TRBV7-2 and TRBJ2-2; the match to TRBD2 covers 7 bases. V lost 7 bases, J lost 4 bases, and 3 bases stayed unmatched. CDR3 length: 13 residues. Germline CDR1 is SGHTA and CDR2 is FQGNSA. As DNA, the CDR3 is TGTGCCAGCATACCTAGCGGCACCGGGGAGCTGTTTTTT. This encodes CASIPSGTGELFF.

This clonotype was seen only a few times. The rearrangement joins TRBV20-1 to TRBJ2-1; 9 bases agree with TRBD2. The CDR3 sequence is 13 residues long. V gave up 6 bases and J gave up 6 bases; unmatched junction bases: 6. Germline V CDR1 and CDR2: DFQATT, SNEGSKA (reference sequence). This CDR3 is CSARTSASNEQFF. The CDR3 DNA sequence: TGCAGTGCCAGGACTAGCGCCAGCAATGAGCAGTTCTTC.

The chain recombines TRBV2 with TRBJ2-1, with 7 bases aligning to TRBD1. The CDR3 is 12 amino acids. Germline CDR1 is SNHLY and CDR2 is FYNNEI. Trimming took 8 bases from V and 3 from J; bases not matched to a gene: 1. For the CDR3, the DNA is TGTGCCAGCTGGGACAGCTACAATGAGCAGTTCTTC. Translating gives CASWDSYNEQFF.

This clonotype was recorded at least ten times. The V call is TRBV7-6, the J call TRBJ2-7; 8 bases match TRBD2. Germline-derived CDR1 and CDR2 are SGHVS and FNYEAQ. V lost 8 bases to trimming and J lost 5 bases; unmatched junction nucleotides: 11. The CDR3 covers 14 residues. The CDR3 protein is CASPHREGWDEQYF. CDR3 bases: TGTGCCAGCCCGCATCGGGAGGGTTGGGACGAGCAGTACTTC.

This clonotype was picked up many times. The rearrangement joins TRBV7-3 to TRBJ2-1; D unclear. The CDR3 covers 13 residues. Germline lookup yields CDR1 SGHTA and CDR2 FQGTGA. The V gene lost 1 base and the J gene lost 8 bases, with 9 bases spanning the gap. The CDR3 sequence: CASSLRRRDEQFF. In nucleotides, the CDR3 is TGTGCCAGCAGCTTAAGAAGACGTGATGAGCAGTTCTTC.

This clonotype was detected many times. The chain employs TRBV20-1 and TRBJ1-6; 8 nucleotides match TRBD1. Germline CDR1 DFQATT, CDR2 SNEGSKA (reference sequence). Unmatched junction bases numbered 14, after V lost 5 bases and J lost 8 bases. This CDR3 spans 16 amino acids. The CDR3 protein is CSAPRRGQGKDSPLHF. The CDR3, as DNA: TGCAGTGCTCCCCGACGAGGACAGGGCAAAGATTCACCCCTCCACTTT.

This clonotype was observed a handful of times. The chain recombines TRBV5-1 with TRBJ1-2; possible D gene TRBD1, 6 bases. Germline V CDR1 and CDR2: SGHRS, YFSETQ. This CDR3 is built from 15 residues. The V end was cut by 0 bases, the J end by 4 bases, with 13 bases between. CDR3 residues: CASSLGQATLYGYTF. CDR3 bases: TGCGCCAGCAGCTTGGGACAGGCGACCCTCTATGGCTACACCTTC.

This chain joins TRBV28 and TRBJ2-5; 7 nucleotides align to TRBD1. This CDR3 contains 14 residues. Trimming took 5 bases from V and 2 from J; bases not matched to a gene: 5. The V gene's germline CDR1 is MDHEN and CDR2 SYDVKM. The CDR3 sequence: CASSMGQSQETQYF. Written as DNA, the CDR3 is TGTGCCAGCAGTATGGGACAGTCACAAGAGACCCAGTACTTC. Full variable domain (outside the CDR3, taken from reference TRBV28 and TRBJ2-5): DVKVTQSSRYLVKRTGEKVFLECVQDMDHENMFWYRQDPGLGLRLIYFSYDVKMKEKGDIPEGYSVSREKKERFSLILESASTNQTSMYLCASSMGQSQETQYFGPGTRLLVL.

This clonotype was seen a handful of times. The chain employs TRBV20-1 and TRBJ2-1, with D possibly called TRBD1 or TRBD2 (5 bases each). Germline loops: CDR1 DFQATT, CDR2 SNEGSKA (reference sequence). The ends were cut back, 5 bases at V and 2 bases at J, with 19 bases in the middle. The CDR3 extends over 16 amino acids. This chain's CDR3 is CSALTRGSSPYNEQFF. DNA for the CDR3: TGCAGTGCTCTCACGAGGGGAAGCAGTCCCTACAATGAGCAGTTCTTC.

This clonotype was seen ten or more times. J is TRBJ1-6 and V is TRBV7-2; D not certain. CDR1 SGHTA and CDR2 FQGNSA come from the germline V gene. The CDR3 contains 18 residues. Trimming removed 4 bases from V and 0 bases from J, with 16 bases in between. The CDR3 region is CASSSKTRGSSYNSPLHF. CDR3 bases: TGTGCCAGCAGCTCGAAAACTAGAGGGTCCTCCTATAATTCACCCCTCCACTTT.

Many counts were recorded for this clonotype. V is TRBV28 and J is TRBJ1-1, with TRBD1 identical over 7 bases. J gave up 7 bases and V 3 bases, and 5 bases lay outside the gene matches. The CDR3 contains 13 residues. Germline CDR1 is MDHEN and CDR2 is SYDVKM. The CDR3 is CASSLDRQGEAFF. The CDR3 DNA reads TGTGCCAGCAGTTTGGACCGACAGGGTGAAGCTTTCTTT.

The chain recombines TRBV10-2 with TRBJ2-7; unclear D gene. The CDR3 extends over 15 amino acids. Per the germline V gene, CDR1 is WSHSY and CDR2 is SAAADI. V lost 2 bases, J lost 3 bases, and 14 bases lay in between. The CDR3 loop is CASSEPVLRSYEQYF. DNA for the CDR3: TGCGCCAGCAGTGAGCCGGTACTTAGAAGCTACGAGCAGTACTTC.

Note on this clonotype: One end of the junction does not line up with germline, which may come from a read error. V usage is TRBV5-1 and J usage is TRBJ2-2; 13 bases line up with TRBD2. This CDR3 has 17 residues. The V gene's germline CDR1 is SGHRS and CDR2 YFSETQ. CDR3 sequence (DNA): TGCGCCAGCAGCTTGACTAGCGGGAGGGCCGGCACCGGGGAGCTGCTTTTT. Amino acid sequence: CASSLTSGRAGTGELLF.

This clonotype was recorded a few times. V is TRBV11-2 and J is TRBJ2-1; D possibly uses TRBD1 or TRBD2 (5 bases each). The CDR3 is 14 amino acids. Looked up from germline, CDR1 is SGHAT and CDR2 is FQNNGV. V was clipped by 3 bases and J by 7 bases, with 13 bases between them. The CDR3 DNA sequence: TGTGCCAGCAGCTTGGGTAGAGGGGCAAATGAGCAGTTCTTC. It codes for CASSLGRGANEQFF.